This T cell receptor beta chain was obtained from a study of response to subunit inactivated influenza vaccine. The germline V gene has CDR1 MDHEN and CDR2 SYDVKM. This CDR3 region has 13 residues. Trimming took 3 bases from V and 8 from J, leaving 13 bases between them. This clonotype came up a few times. MiXCR, run by TCRdb on the RT-PCR reads, gives a single entry per CDR3 protein. The sample holds over 400,000 distinct CDR3 sequences, over 10% seen once. This sequence joins TRBV28 and TRBJ1-2, with a possible D match to TRBD1 (6 bases). The source material was PBMCs from blood, sampled roughly 48 days after vaccination. The origin of this receptor is a man in his fifties who received an inactivated influenza vaccine. CDR3 protein: CASSFQGGRGYTF. The CDR3 nucleotides read TGTGCCAGCAGTTTTCAAGGGGGAAGAGGCTACACCTTC.